Following are 15 T cell receptor beta chains from one sample sequenced in a study of CD8+CD57+ T cells in acquired aplastic anemia. TCR beta VDJ combinations and CDR3 sequences were profiled from genomic DNA. TCRdb ran MiXCR on the reads and lists one entry per CDR3 protein. The profile shows around 200,000 distinct CDR3 sequences, less than 75% of them singletons. An expansion of CD8+CD57+ cells by flow cytometry had been shown in patients chosen for sequencing. Sequences were obtained from sorted CD4+, CD8+, or CD8+CD57+ T cells (not recorded which) from PBMCs. The receptors shown here come from a human donor with aplastic anemia.

This clonotype was counted between two and nine times. The rearrangement links TRBV20-1 to TRBJ2-1, with 8 bases that match TRBD2. CDR1 is DFQATT and CDR2 is SNEGSKA in the germline V gene (reference sequence). The CDR3 contains 14 residues. V shed 0 bases and J 4 bases; nucleotides not matched to a gene: 2. CDR3 nucleotide sequence: TGCAGTGCTAGAGATGGCGGGGGGTACAATGAGCAGTTCTTC. It yields the protein CSARDGGGYNEQFF.

This rearrangement joins TRBV6-5 to TRBJ2-6, with D tentatively TRBD2 (5 bases). The CDR3 extends over 19 amino acids. The V gene lost 2 bases and the J gene lost 0 bases, with 17 bases spanning the gap. The V gene's germline CDR1 is MNHEY and CDR2 SVGAGI. The CDR3 loop reads CASSYKAASVYSGANVLTF. DNA of the CDR3: TGTGCCAGCAGTTACAAAGCGGCGTCAGTATACTCTGGGGCCAACGTCCTGACTTTC.

This chain uses TRBV7-9 with TRBJ2-7; 9 bases match TRBD2. The length of the CDR3 is 13 residues. Germline CDR1 reads SEHNR; CDR2 reads FQNEAQ (reference sequence). With 3 bases clipped from V and 5 bases from J, the junction kept 2 bases outside the gene matches. CDR3 region: CASSLGGRDEQYF. CDR3 DNA: TGTGCCAGCAGCTTGGGCGGGAGGGACGAGCAGTACTTC.

This chain links TRBV24-1 with TRBJ2-3, with TRBD1 matching 7 bases. J gave up 7 bases and V 4 bases, and 1 base lay outside the gene matches. This CDR3 contains 12 residues. Germline V gene data show CDR1 as KGHDR and CDR2 as SFDVKD. The CDR3 DNA is TGTGCCACCAGTGAACAGGGGAATACGCAGTATTTT. It codes for CATSEQGNTQYF.

Details on this clonotype: A read error may produce the germline difference seen at one junction end. The chain recombines TRBV7-9 with TRBJ2-3, with TRBD2 matching 10 bases. Germline CDR1 reads SEHNR; CDR2 reads FQNEAQ (reference sequence). There are 15 residues in the CDR3. The CDR3 reads CASSQRAGGPDTQYF. In DNA, the CDR3 is TGCGCCAGCAGCCAGCGAGCGGGAGGGCCAGATACGCAGTATTTT.

This clonotype was found a few times. The CDR3 DNA sequence: TGTGCCAGCAGTATTTCGAGGGGAGGAACTGAAGCTTTCTTT. It translates to CASSISRGGTEAFF. The V call is TRBV28, the J call TRBJ1-1, with D possibly being TRBD1 (5 bases). CDR1 and CDR2 (germline): MDHEN, SYDVKM. This CDR3 has 14 residues. V lost 5 bases and J 5 bases, leaving 15 bases between the germline ends.

The chain is built from TRBV2 and TRBJ2-1, with 11 positions matching TRBD2. In germline, CDR1 is SNHLY, CDR2 FYNNEI. The CDR3 contains 12 residues. The V segment lost 7 bases and the J segment 12 bases; nucleotides outside the gene matches: 5. CDR3 protein: CASNSGGAGQFF. The CDR3 DNA reads as TGTGCCAGCAATAGCGGGGGGGCCGGGCAGTTCTTC.

The chain employs TRBV5-1 and TRBJ2-7; the match to TRBD1 covers 7 bases. CDR1 SGHRS and CDR2 YFSETQ come from the germline V gene. CDR3 length equals 12 residues. J lost 9 bases, V lost 3 bases, and 6 bases had no gene match. In DNA, the CDR3 is TGCGCCAGCAGCTCGCAGGGGGTGGGGCAGTACTTC. Its translation: CASSSQGVGQYF.

This clonotype was found a few times. The rearrangement joins TRBV15 to TRBJ1-3; unclear D gene. CDR1 is LNHNV, CDR2 YYDKDF, per germline (reference sequence). This CDR3 is built from 13 residues. Trimming took 5 bases from V and 7 from J, leaving 12 bases between them. The CDR3 reads CATSEGHGNTIYF. The DNA of the CDR3 is TGTGCCACCAGCGAAGGGCACGGGAACACCATATATTTT.

This clonotype came up once. V is TRBV24-1 and J is TRBJ2-2; 7 bases map to TRBD2. CDR1 is KGHDR, CDR2 SFDVKD, per germline. The CDR3 contains 15 residues. V gave up 9 bases and J gave up 4 bases; unmatched junction bases: 10. CDR3 in amino acids: CATGRAGPFTGELFF. The CDR3 DNA reads as TGTGCCACCGGGAGGGCAGGGCCTTTCACCGGGGAGCTGTTTTTT.

The chain carries TRBV10-2 and TRBJ1-2, with 9 bases fitting TRBD1. From germline, CDR1 is WSHSY and CDR2 SAAADI. Trimming took 5 bases from V and 13 from J; bases not matched to a gene: 17. The CDR3 has 15 residues. CDR3 in amino acids: CASSTVPGQGSRCTF. The CDR3 DNA follows: TGCGCCAGCAGTACCGTCCCGGGACAGGGTTCTCGCTGCACCTTC.

The CDR3: CASRSGLQPQHF. In DNA form, the CDR3 reads TGTGCCAGTAGGTCGGGACTTCAGCCCCAGCATTTT. The chain is built from TRBV19 and TRBJ1-5; TRBD1 is a possible D gene (5 bases). Trimming cost V 6 bases and J 6 bases, with 9 bases left between them. The germline CDR1 and CDR2 sequences are LNHDA and SQIVND (reference sequence). This CDR3 has 12 amino acids.

V and J are TRBV10-3 and TRBJ1-2; no reliable D call. Trimming pared 6 bases from V and 0 bases from J, leaving 14 bases between. From germline, CDR1 is ENHRY and CDR2 SYGVKD. The CDR3 contains 15 residues. The CDR3 nucleotides read TGTGCCATCAGCGCGACGGACCACTCTAACTATGGCTACACCTTC. Translated, it gives CAISATDHSNYGYTF.

V gene TRBV29-1 combines with J gene TRBJ2-2; 9 bases are a match to TRBD1. Germline loops: CDR1 SQVTM, CDR2 ANQGSEA. This CDR3 region has 14 residues. Trimming removed 6 bases from V and 5 bases from J; junction bases left unmatched: 7. The chain's CDR3 is CSVGTGRGTGELFF. The CDR3 DNA is TGCAGCGTAGGGACAGGGAGAGGAACCGGGGAGCTGTTTTTT.

V usage is TRBV7-9 and J usage is TRBJ2-1, with 10 bases identical to TRBD1. Trimming took 4 bases from V and 5 from J; bases not matched to a gene: 2. The length of the CDR3 is 14 residues. Germline V lookup: CDR1 SEHNR, CDR2 FQNEAQ (reference sequence). CDR3 sequence reads: CASSSGTGDNEQFF. The DNA for the CDR3 is TGTGCCAGCAGCTCAGGGACAGGGGACAATGAGCAGTTCTTC.